Shown below are 8 T cell receptor beta chains from a single sample sequenced in a study of radiation and T cells in renal cell carcinoma. Noted time point: blood 4 weeks post-SBRT, at nephrectomy. Indicated treatment: 15 Gy SBRT to primary tumor, nephrectomy 4 weeks later. The repertoire was sequenced with immunoSEQ multiplex PCR; TCRdb's copy has only in-frame clones and lacks some. The data contain about 77,000 clones, over 80% of them singletons. The sample in question was blood, obtained from a patient whose treatment included radiotherapy and nephrectomy. The receptors derive from a woman aged 55-69 years with renal cell carcinoma.

J is TRBJ1-1 and V is TRBV13; D is ambiguous. The CDR3 is 14 amino acids. Looked up from germline, CDR1 is PRHDT and CDR2 is FYEKMQ (reference sequence). The V end lost 4 bases, the J end lost 4 bases, and 13 bases lay between the germline ends. Here the CDR3 reads CASSSPRVATEAFF. As DNA, the CDR3 is TGTGCCAGCAGCTCCCCTAGGGTAGCCACTGAAGCTTTCTTT.

The gene calls are TRBV2 and TRBJ1-2, with a tentative D call TRBD1 (6 bases). The germline V gene encodes CDR1 SNHLY and CDR2 FYNNEI. The CDR3 is made up of 13 amino acids. V lost 8 bases, J lost 5 bases, and 15 bases lay in between. In nucleotides, the CDR3 is TGTGCCAGCGAAGAGGGGGGGAGGTATGGCTACACCTTC. This encodes CASEEGGRYGYTF.

The J gene is TRBJ2-2, the V gene TRBV10-1; unclear D gene. The CDR3 loop spans 15 amino acids. Germline CDR1 and CDR2: WNHNN and SYGVQD (reference sequence). V was pared by 4 bases and J by 5 bases, with 14 bases between. In nucleotides, the CDR3 is TGCGCCAGCAGTGGGCATACCATGGGGACCGGGGAGCTGTTTTTT. It translates to CASSGHTMGTGELFF.

The rearrangement joins TRBV2 to TRBJ1-2; 8 nucleotides line up with TRBD1. The germline CDR1 and CDR2 sequences are SNHLY and FYNNEI. CDR3 length: 13 residues. Losses at the gene ends were 10 bases for V and 4 bases for J; bases not matched to a gene: 8. CDR3 amino acids: CANRQGMIYGYTF. The CDR3 region has the DNA TGTGCCAACAGACAGGGGATGATCTATGGCTACACCTTC.

This chain links TRBV6-1 with TRBJ2-5, with 8 positions matching TRBD1. The germline gives CDR1 MNHNS, CDR2 SASEGT. This CDR3 contains 14 residues. Trimming at V came to 4 bases and at J to 5 bases, leaving 6 bases not matched to a gene. The CDR3 region is CASSVGQARETQYF. CDR3 DNA: TGTGCCAGCAGTGTGGGACAGGCGAGGGAGACCCAGTACTTC.

The chain carries TRBV7-9 and TRBJ2-2; possibly TRBD2 for D (6 bases). The germline V gene has CDR1 SEHNR and CDR2 FQNEAQ (reference sequence). Between the trimmed V and J ends, which lost 2 bases and 7 bases, there was a span of 8 bases. CDR3 length: 13 amino acids. The CDR3 DNA reads as TGTGCCAGCAGCTTAACTAGCATCGGGGAGCTGTTTTTT. Protein: CASSLTSIGELFF.

This chain joins TRBV7-2 and TRBJ1-5; D gene unclear. From germline, CDR1 is SGHTA and CDR2 FQGNSA. This CDR3 has 15 amino acids. Deletions cut 3 bases from V and 4 bases from J, with 13 bases between. CDR3 residues: CASSFDGLMNQPQHF. CDR3 DNA: TGTGCCAGCAGCTTCGACGGACTAATGAATCAGCCCCAGCATTTT. The full variable domain, its missing parts supplied by reference TRBV7-2 and TRBJ1-5, is GAGVSQSPSNKVTEKGKDVELRCDPISGHTALYWYRQSLGQGLEFLIYFQGNSAPDKSGLPSDRFSAERTGGSVSTLTIQRTQQEDSAVYLCASSFDGLMNQPQHFGDGTRLSIL.

The V and J genes are TRBV7-9 and TRBJ1-5; D not certain. This CDR3 region has 12 residues. The germline V gene has CDR1 SEHNR and CDR2 FQNEAQ (reference sequence). Trimming cost V 1 base and J 6 bases, with 4 bases left between them. The CDR3 nucleotides read TGTGCCAGCAGCTTAGATCGTCAGCCCCAGCATTTT. This gives the protein CASSLDRQPQHF.